A selection of T cell receptor beta chains follows, all from one sample in a study of blood T cells in healthy people across ages. From the 5' RACE reads, TCRdb called clonotypes with MiXCR, one entry per CDR3 protein. In the table there are about 1.4 million distinct CDR3 sequences, 59% of which are singletons. Sequenced: blood. The receptors originated from a man younger than 30 in good health. Both conserved end residues are part of each CDR3. The D gene is left open where the match is weak. Expanded clones are given a class, and other clones once, few, many or no size at all.

CDR3 length	V gene	clone size	D gene	J gene	CDR3 DNA	CDR3 protein
15	TRBV10-3	.	.	TRBJ2-7	TGTGCCATCAGTGAGGGGGGAAGGGTCCAATACGAGCAGTACTTC	CAISEGGRVQYEQYF
15	TRBV5-6	.	.	TRBJ2-5	TGTGCCAGCAGCTCCACCAGGGTGCTGGCCAATGAGCAGTACTTC	CASSSTRVLANEQYF
13	TRBV28	once	TRBD1	TRBJ1-2	TGTGCCATCCCCACAGGGGCTAACTATGGCTACACCTTC	CAIPTGANYGYTF
14	TRBV4-3	.	.	TRBJ1-2	TGCGCCAGCAGCGAAGGGGCGAATAACTATGGCTACACCTTC	CASSEGANNYGYTF
18	TRBV5-1	few	.	TRBJ2-1	TGCGCCAGCAGCTCACCCGGGACAGGGGTACTAGCGGGAGAAAAGCAGTTCTTC	CASSSPGTGVLAGEKQFF
14	TRBV25-1	.	.	TRBJ1-1	TGTGCCAGCAGTTGGGACGGTAGGAACACTGAAGCTTTCTTT	CASSWDGRNTEAFF
12	TRBV2	few	.	TRBJ2-5	TGTGCCATAAAGGAGGAGGGAGTTGAGCAGTACTTC	CAIKEEGVEQYF
19	TRBV11-3	once	TRBD2	TRBJ2-3	TGTGCCAGCAGCTTAGGTTGGACTAGCGGGAGGTCGCGCACAGATACGCAGTATTTT	CASSLGWTSGRSRTDTQYF
14	TRBV6-2/TRBV6-3	once	TRBD1	TRBJ2-7	TGTGCCAGCACCGACGGACAGGGGATACGCGAGCAGTACTTC	CASTDGQGIREQYF
18	TRBV27	.	.	TRBJ2-7	TGTGCCAGCAGTTTAGTCGGGGGCTCGGATGTGGGGTACTACGAGCAGTACTTC	CASSLVGGSDVGYYEQYF
14	TRBV20-1	.	.	TRBJ1-2	TGCAGTGCTAGAGATCGGGGGACAATCTATGGCTACACCTTC	CSARDRGTIYGYTF
14	TRBV10-3	few	TRBD1	TRBJ1-2	TGTGCCATCAAGACAGGGGCTACAACTGGAGGCTACACCTTC	CAIKTGATTGGYTF
14	TRBV12-3/TRBV12-4	.	.	TRBJ2-2	TGTGCCAGCAGTACGTCCGGGAACACCGGGGAGCTGTTTTTT	CASSTSGNTGELFF
12	TRBV6-6	few	.	TRBJ1-1	TGTGCCAGCAGTCTAGGACCGAGCGAAGCTTTCTTT	CASSLGPSEAFF
13	TRBV28	few	.	TRBJ2-5	TGTGCCAGCAGTTTGTCGTTCGATCGGACCCAGTACTTC	CASSLSFDRTQYF
16	TRBV3-1	.	.	TRBJ2-1	TGTGCCAGCAGCCAAGATATCCGGGGGACGGTCAATGAGCAGTTCTTC	CASSQDIRGTVNEQFF
14	TRBV4-3	.	.	TRBJ1-1	TGCGCCAGCAGCCAAGATCGAGGAGTCACTGAAGCTTTCTTT	CASSQDRGVTEAFF
17	TRBV10-3	.	.	TRBJ2-3	TGTGCCATCAGTGAGTCCTGGTTGGGGCAGGGCTCAGATACGCAGTATTTT	CAISESWLGQGSDTQYF
14	TRBV24-1	.	.	TRBJ2-1	TGTGCCACCAGTGATAGTCAGGGTGCGGATGAGCAGTTCTTC	CATSDSQGADEQFF
11	TRBV29-1	few	.	TRBJ1-2	TGCAGCGTTGGGTTGAAACATGGCTACACCTTC	CSVGLKHGYTF
15	TRBV6-5	.	TRBD1	TRBJ2-7	TGTGCCAGCAGTTACGTCCCGGGACAGGCCTACGAGCAGTACTTC	CASSYVPGQAYEQYF
17	TRBV5-1	.	TRBD1	TRBJ2-1	TGCGCCAGCAGCTCGGCCGGGACAGGGGCGGCCTACAATGAGCAGTTCTTC	CASSSAGTGAAYNEQFF
15	TRBV13	.	TRBD1	TRBJ2-7	TGTGCCAGCAGCTGGACAGGGGGACTAATCTACGAGCAGTACTTC	CASSWTGGLIYEQYF
17	TRBV6-5	.	TRBD2	TRBJ2-1	TGTGCCAGCAGTTACTCCCGTGGGGCGGGGGGTCGCAATGAGCAGTTCTTC	CASSYSRGAGGRNEQFF
14	TRBV12-3/TRBV12-4	few	.	TRBJ2-5	TGTGCCAGCAGTCCCCTGCACCTTGAAGAGACCCAGTACTTC	CASSPLHLEETQYF
15	TRBV2	.	TRBD2	TRBJ2-3	TGTGCCAGCAAGGTGTTTAGCGGGTTTAGGGATACGCAGTATTTT	CASKVFSGFRDTQYF
13	TRBV20-1	.	.	TRBJ2-7	TGCAGTGCTGGAGGGGCGGAGAACTACGAGCAGTACTTC	CSAGGAENYEQYF
14	TRBV12-3/TRBV12-4	once	.	TRBJ2-7	TGTGCCAGCAGTTCTTTGCAGGTCGACTACGAGCAGTACTTC	CASSSLQVDYEQYF
16	TRBV2	once	.	TRBJ2-1	TGTGCCAGCCGACAGAGCACTGGAACCTCCTACAATGAGCAGTTCTTC	CASRQSTGTSYNEQFF
16	TRBV6-2/TRBV6-3	.	.	TRBJ2-1	TGTGCCAGCAAAGAGGGGGGGGCGCTTTATTACAATGAGCAGTTCTTC	CASKEGGALYYNEQFF
18	TRBV11-2	.	TRBD2	TRBJ2-1	TGTGCCAGCAGCTTAGTACTAGCGGGGGGGCCGCCCTACAATGAGCAGTTCTTC	CASSLVLAGGPPYNEQFF
18	TRBV5-5	.	TRBD2	TRBJ2-2	TGTGCCAGCAGCTTTCAGGGTGTAGCGGGGGCATGGAGCGGGGAGCTGTTTTTT	CASSFQGVAGAWSGELFF
10	TRBV20-1	.	.	TRBJ2-5	TGCAGTGCCTCGTGGCCGACCCAGTACTTC	CSASWPTQYF
14	TRBV7-2	.	.	TRBJ1-2	TGTGCCAGCAGCTTCTATCTACAGGGTGTCGGCTACACCTTC	CASSFYLQGVGYTF
14	TRBV21-1	.	.	TRBJ2-4	TGTGCCAGCAGCAGACAGGGAGGTGGAAACATTCAGTACTTC	CASSRQGGGNIQYF
17	TRBV27	once	.	TRBJ1-6	TGTGCCAGCAGTTTATCGGTGGGGGGCAGATTTAATTCACCCCTCCACTTT	CASSLSVGGRFNSPLHF
14	TRBV4-2	few	TRBD1	TRBJ2-7	TGTGCCAGCAGCCAAAACAGGGGTACCTACGAGCAGTACTTC	CASSQNRGTYEQYF
12	TRBV20-1	once	TRBD1	TRBJ1-1	TGCAGTGCCACGACAGGGGGCACTGAAGCTTTCTTT	CSATTGGTEAFF
15	TRBV7-2	once	.	TRBJ2-7	TGTGCCAGCAGCCAGAACCCCGGGACCATCGACGAGCAGTACTTC	CASSQNPGTIDEQYF
12	TRBV20-1	.	.	TRBJ2-5	TGCAGTGCTGTCGACCTACAAGAGACCCAGTACTTC	CSAVDLQETQYF
14	TRBV7-9	few	TRBD1	TRBJ2-7	TGTGCCAGCAGCTCCGGGACAGGGATAGACGAGCAGTACTTC	CASSSGTGIDEQYF
14	TRBV7-9	.	.	TRBJ1-1	TGTGCCAGCTGTCCCCCCGGAGGGAACACTGAAGCTTTCTTT	CASCPPGGNTEAFF
14	TRBV12-3/TRBV12-4	.	TRBD1	TRBJ1-2	TGTGCCAGCAGTGTAACCAACCGGGACAGTGACTACACCTTC	CASSVTNRDSDYTF
13	TRBV6-5	.	TRBD1	TRBJ1-2	TGTGCCAGCAGGGAGACAGGGGGCGAAGGCTACACCTTC	CASRETGGEGYTF
14	TRBV5-1	once	.	TRBJ1-2	TGCGCCAGCAGGACCGTGGAAAGGGACTATGGCTACACCTTC	CASRTVERDYGYTF
8	TRBV27	few	.	TRBJ2-5	TGTGCCTTCGAGACCCAGTACTTC	CAFETQYF
14	TRBV27	.	.	TRBJ2-7	TGTGCCAGCAGAGGACAGCCTCCGACCGGCGAGCAGTACTTC	CASRGQPPTGEQYF
13	TRBV15	.	.	TRBJ2-1	TGTGCCACCAGCAGAGATATGGACAATGAGCAGTTCTTC	CATSRDMDNEQFF
13	TRBV20-1	few	TRBD1	TRBJ2-7	TGCAGTGCTGCCCGGGACAGGGCTGACGAGCAGTACTTC	CSAARDRADEQYF
12	TRBV2	once	.	TRBJ1-2	TGTGCCAGCGGGGGGAGGGCGTATGGCTACACCTTC	CASGGRAYGYTF
13	TRBV30	.	.	TRBJ2-1	TGTGCCTGGACAGGGGGGAGCTACAATGAGCAGTTCTTC	CAWTGGSYNEQFF
11	TRBV6-1	.	.	TRBJ1-5	TGTGCCAGCAGGACCAATCAGCCCCAGCATTTT	CASRTNQPQHF
14	TRBV20-1	few	TRBD1	TRBJ1-2	TGCAGTGCTAGAGGTGACAGGGGGAGGTGGAGCTACACCTTC	CSARGDRGRWSYTF
15	TRBV4-3	.	TRBD1	TRBJ2-7	TGCGCCAGCGGAACCTGGACAGGGGGTAACTACGAGCAGTACTTC	CASGTWTGGNYEQYF
16	TRBV29-1	few	.	TRBJ2-5	TGCAGCGTTGAAGATTCAAGGAGACAGGTACAAGAGACCCAGTACTTC	CSVEDSRRQVQETQYF
16	TRBV28	few	TRBD1	TRBJ1-6	TGTGCCAGCAGACAAGGACAGGGCTTGAATAATTCACCCCTCCACTTT	CASRQGQGLNNSPLHF
16	TRBV5-1	.	TRBD1	TRBJ1-6	TGCGCCAGCACTCTTAGGACAGGTGGAATGAATTCACCCCTCCACTTT	CASTLRTGGMNSPLHF
14	TRBV10-3	.	.	TRBJ2-7	TGTGCCATCAGTGAGTCAAGTTCAACCTACGAGCAGTACTTC	CAISESSSTYEQYF
14	TRBV20-1	.	.	TRBJ2-3	TGCAGTGCGAGTAGCGGACTTTTCACAGATACGCAGTATTTT	CSASSGLFTDTQYF